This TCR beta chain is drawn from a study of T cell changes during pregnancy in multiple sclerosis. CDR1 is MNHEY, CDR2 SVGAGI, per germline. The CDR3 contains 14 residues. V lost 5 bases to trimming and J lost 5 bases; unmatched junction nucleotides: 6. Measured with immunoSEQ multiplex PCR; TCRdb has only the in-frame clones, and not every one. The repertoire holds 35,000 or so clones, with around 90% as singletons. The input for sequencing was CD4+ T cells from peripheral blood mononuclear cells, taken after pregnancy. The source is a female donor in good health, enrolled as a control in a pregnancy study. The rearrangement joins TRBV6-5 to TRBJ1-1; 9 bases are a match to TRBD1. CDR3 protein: CASSRGQGPTEAFF. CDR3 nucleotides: TGTGCCAGCAGTCGGGGACAGGGCCCGACTGAAGCTTTCTTT.